Below, one T cell receptor (beta chain) is given with its context. This record belongs to a study of blood T cell repertoires in COVID-19. Germline V CDR1 and CDR2: MNHEY, SMNVEV (reference sequence). The CDR3 extends over 16 amino acids. V lost 5 bases, J lost 3 bases, and 16 bases lay in between. This table comes from immunoSEQ multiplex PCR, and its TCRdb copy is limited to in-frame clones, with some not included. The sample has over 250,000 clones, about nine tenths seen once. Sample: peripheral blood. The clonotype comes from a young adult with COVID-19, enrolled during active disease. The V call is TRBV27, the J call TRBJ1-4, with D tentatively TRBD1 (6 bases). In nucleotides, the CDR3 is TGTGCCAGCAGTGAAGCGGGGGGCCTTCCTAATGAAAAACTGTTTTTT. Translation gives CASSEAGGLPNEKLFF. Full variable domain (remainder filled in from reference TRBV27 and TRBJ1-4): EAQVTQNPRYLITVTGKKLTVTCSQNMNHEYMSWYRQDPGLGLRQIYYSMNVEVTDKGDVPEGYKVSRKEKRNFPLILESPSPNQTSLYFCASSEAGGLPNEKLFFGSGTQLSVL.